These 29 T cell receptor beta chains were sequenced from one sample in a study of T-cell reconstitution after alpha-beta-depleted transplantation in children. Preparation of the TCRbeta library used unique molecular identifiers. TCRdb analysed the PCR reads with MiXCR anew, one entry per CDR3 protein. The sample shows around 450,000 distinct CDR3 sequences, 15% to 20% of them seen only once. Sample: PBMCs, mostly from graft donor cells, taken 360 days after TCRalphabeta/CD19-depleted stem cell transplant. The origin of the receptors is a boy in the first two years of life who had a stem cell transplant for Wiskott-Aldrich syndrome, so the T cells may come from the graft donor.

The sample holds a few counts of this clonotype. This sequence joins TRBV12-3 or TRBV12-4 and TRBJ2-2; tentative D call: TRBD2 (6 bases). Trimming stripped 5 bases from V and 8 bases from J, with 9 bases between. The CDR3 is made up of 12 amino acids. Here the CDR3 reads CASSPRGGELFF. The CDR3 coding sequence is TGTGCCAGCAGTCCGCGGGGTGGGGAGCTGTTTTTT.

This chain connects TRBV7-6 to TRBJ2-2; D ambiguous. Germline V lookup: CDR1 SGHVS, CDR2 FNYEAQ. The CDR3 contains 16 residues. V was pared by 1 base and J by 4 bases, with 13 bases between. CDR3 region: CASSLDSVPLTGELFF. Here the CDR3 DNA reads TGTGCCAGCAGCTTAGACTCGGTACCCCTCACCGGGGAGCTGTTTTTT.

This clonotype was seen repeatedly, ten times or more. The chain is built from TRBV7-2 and TRBJ2-7, with D perhaps given as TRBD1 or TRBD2 (6 bases each). This CDR3 comprises 15 residues. Germline loops: CDR1 SGHTA, CDR2 FQGNSA. V lost 6 bases, J lost 0 bases, and 15 bases lay in between. CDR3 region: CASSQNGGLSYEQYF. CDR3 coding DNA: TGTGCCAGCAGTCAAAACGGGGGCCTCTCCTACGAGCAGTACTTC. Using reference TRBV7-2 and TRBJ2-7 for the parts outside the CDR3, the full variable domain is GAGVSQSPSNKVTEKGKDVELRCDPISGHTALYWYRQSLGQGLEFLIYFQGNSAPDKSGLPSDRFSAERTGGSVSTLTIQRTQQEDSAVYLCASSQNGGLSYEQYFGPGTRLTVT.

This clonotype came up many times. The chain carries TRBV4-3 and TRBJ2-7, with 11 bases matching TRBD2. Looked up from germline, CDR1 is LGHNA and CDR2 is YSLEER. This CDR3 is 20 amino acids long. With 2 bases clipped from V and 0 bases from J, the junction kept 15 bases outside the gene matches. CDR3 region: CASSQKSWLAGGGSSYEQYF. The CDR3 DNA is TGCGCCAGCAGCCAAAAATCGTGGCTAGCGGGAGGAGGAAGCTCCTACGAGCAGTACTTC.

This clonotype was recorded many times. The chain employs TRBV12-3 or TRBV12-4 and TRBJ2-4, with TRBD1 matching 8 bases. J was trimmed by 8 bases and V by 6 bases; bases with no gene match: 3. The CDR3 has 12 residues. CDR3 in DNA: TGTGCCAGCAGCCGACAGGGGTACATTCAGTACTTC. Its translation is CASSRQGYIQYF.

At least ten counts were recorded for this clonotype. This chain joins TRBV4-2 and TRBJ2-3, with TRBD2 as a possible D gene (6 bases). Per the germline V gene, CDR1 is LGHNA and CDR2 is YNFKEQ. The CDR3 has 14 amino acids. V was clipped by 0 bases and J by 4 bases, with 8 bases between them. In DNA form, the CDR3 reads TGTGCCAGCAGCCAAGACAGGGAGGCAGATACGCAGTATTTT. Residues: CASSQDREADTQYF.

CDR3 protein: CASRPGTTYEQYF. CDR3 DNA: TGTGCCAGCAGGCCTGGAACGACCTACGAGCAGTACTTC. V usage is TRBV7-2 and J usage is TRBJ2-7; D call uncertain. This CDR3 has 13 amino acids. Per the germline V gene, CDR1 is SGHTA and CDR2 is FQGNSA. The V gene lost 6 bases and the J gene lost 2 bases, with 11 bases spanning the gap.

This clonotype was observed a handful of times. The chain links TRBV7-8 to TRBJ2-7; 13 nucleotides align to TRBD2. The J segment lost 0 bases and the V segment lost 5 bases, leaving 10 bases of the junction unmatched. Germline CDR1 SGHVS, CDR2 FQNEAQ. CDR3 length: 18 residues. CDR3 nucleotides: TGTGCCAGCAGCGCCCGGACTAGCGGGAGAGGGAGCTCCTACGAGCAGTACTTC. It codes for CASSARTSGRGSSYEQYF.

The chain couples TRBV30 to TRBJ2-5; 12 bases fit TRBD2. CDR1 is GTSNPN, CDR2 SVGIG, per germline (reference sequence). Losses at the gene ends were 2 bases for V and 6 bases for J; bases not matched to a gene: 4. CDR3 length: 14 residues. The CDR3 nucleotides read TGTGCCTGGAGTAGAACTAGCGGGAGGAAGACCCAGTACTTC. It specifies CAWSRTSGRKTQYF.

This clonotype appeared a few times. The chain carries TRBV7-2 and TRBJ2-5; TRBD1 aligns across 7 bases. V trimming: 5 bases; J trimming: 5 bases; junction bases outside the gene matches: 8. The germline gives CDR1 SGHTA, CDR2 FQGNSA. The CDR3 sequence is 14 residues long. CDR3 loop: CASSMDRRFETQYF. CDR3 sequence (DNA): TGTGCCAGCAGCATGGACAGGAGATTTGAGACCCAGTACTTC.

This clonotype turned up a few times. The chain recombines TRBV6-5 with TRBJ2-1; 10 nucleotides align to TRBD2. Losses at the gene ends were 2 bases for V and 5 bases for J; bases not matched to a gene: 9. This CDR3 has 17 residues. Germline V gene lookup returns CDR1 MNHEY and CDR2 SVGAGI. CDR3 sequence (DNA): TGTGCCAGCAGTTACACCAAGACTAGCGGGTTGAACAATGAGCAGTTCTTC. Protein: CASSYTKTSGLNNEQFF.

The genes are TRBV20-1 and TRBJ1-3, with a tentative D call TRBD1 (5 bases). CDR1 DFQATT and CDR2 SNEGSKA come from the germline V gene (reference sequence). The CDR3 is made up of 13 amino acids. Trimming cost V 1 base and J 7 bases, with 11 bases left between them. CDR3 protein: CSARGPGRNTIYF. The CDR3 nucleotides read TGCAGTGCTAGAGGACCAGGGAGGAACACCATATATTTT.

The V and J genes are TRBV20-1 and TRBJ2-3; perhaps TRBD1 as D (5 bases). There are 13 residues in the CDR3. The V gene's germline CDR1 is DFQATT and CDR2 SNEGSKA (reference sequence). Between the trimmed V and J ends, which lost 3 bases and 2 bases, there was a span of 9 bases. CDR3 DNA sequence: TGCAGTGCTAGGCCAGGGCACACAGATACGCAGTATTTT. This codes for CSARPGHTDTQYF.

This clonotype was counted at least ten times. This chain links TRBV29-1 with TRBJ2-2; 7 bases agree with TRBD2. V lost 6 bases, J lost 6 bases, and 13 bases stayed unmatched. Germline V gene lookup returns CDR1 SQVTM and CDR2 ANQGSEA. This CDR3 has 15 amino acids. For the CDR3, the DNA is TGCAGCGTCCAGGGTAGCGGGCTCTTCGCCGGGGAGCTGTTTTTT. Translation: CSVQGSGLFAGELFF.

V usage is TRBV7-2 and J usage is TRBJ2-1; 9 nucleotides line up with TRBD2. The CDR3 loop spans 15 amino acids. CDR1 and CDR2 (germline): SGHTA, FQGNSA. After removal of 7 bases from V and 5 bases from J, the junction contained 9 bases not matched to a gene. The CDR3, as DNA: TGTGCCAGCAACTTCGGGCCTAGCGGGAACAATGAGCAGTTCTTC. This encodes CASNFGPSGNNEQFF.

The CDR3 spells CASSGTPGAGELFF. As DNA, the CDR3 is TGTGCCAGCAGCGGGACTCCCGGCGCCGGGGAGCTGTTTTTT. The chain has TRBV9 and TRBJ2-2; TRBD2 is a possible D gene (5 bases). V was clipped by 3 bases and J by 6 bases, with 12 bases between them. The CDR3 sequence is 14 residues long. Germline V gives CDR1 SGDLS, CDR2 YYNGEE.

This clonotype was counted a few times. V usage is TRBV4-3 and J usage is TRBJ2-7, with a possible D match to TRBD1 (5 bases). Trimming took off 6 bases at V and 0 bases at J, with 12 bases between the two ends. The CDR3 spans 14 residues. Germline CDR1 reads LGHNA; CDR2 reads YSLEER. The CDR3 loop is CASRSQVFSYEQYF. The CDR3 DNA is TGCGCCAGCAGGTCACAGGTATTCTCCTACGAGCAGTACTTC.

The rearrangement links TRBV10-3 to TRBJ2-7; the D is unclear. The CDR3 totals 16 residues. V shed 4 bases and J shed 2 bases, with 18 bases lying between them. Germline V lookup: CDR1 ENHRY, CDR2 SYGVKD. CDR3 sequence reads: CAISGTTARSPYEQYF. CDR3 nucleotide sequence: TGTGCCATCAGTGGAACAACAGCGCGTTCACCCTACGAGCAGTACTTC.

This clonotype was observed a few times. The V and J genes are TRBV20-1 and TRBJ2-5; D is uncertain. Germline V CDR1 and CDR2: DFQATT, SNEGSKA (reference sequence). This CDR3 spans 14 amino acids. With 0 bases removed from V and 1 base from J, the gap between germline ends came to 9 bases. The CDR3, as DNA: TGCAGTGCTAGAGATAGCATCCTCCAAGAGACCCAGTACTTC. It codes for CSARDSILQETQYF.

The chain has TRBV11-2 and TRBJ2-1, with D hard to call. The CDR3 runs 15 residues. Germline-derived CDR1 and CDR2 are SGHAT and FQNNGV. Trimming took off 7 bases at V and 0 bases at J, with 13 bases between the two ends. CDR3 sequence (DNA): TGTGCCAGCACCCTTGGTCCAAGCTCCTACAATGAGCAGTTCTTC. Translating it yields CASTLGPSSYNEQFF. Combining the CDR3 with reference TRBV11-2 and TRBJ2-1 gives the whole variable domain EAGVAQSPRYKIIEKRQSVAFWCNPISGHATLYWYQQILGQGPKLLIQFQNNGVVDDSQLPKDRFSAERLKGVDSTLKIQPAKLEDSAVYLCASTLGPSSYNEQFFGPGTRLTVL.

The chain combines TRBV24-1 with TRBJ1-2; 9 bases match TRBD1. This CDR3 is 16 amino acids long. Trimming at V came to 0 bases and at J to 2 bases, leaving 3 bases not matched to a gene. Germline CDR1 and CDR2: KGHDR and SFDVKD. The CDR3: CATSDLGQGRNYGYTF. The CDR3 region has the DNA TGTGCCACCAGTGATTTGGGACAGGGGCGAAACTATGGCTACACCTTC.

This clonotype was counted between two and nine times. The V and J genes are TRBV7-8 and TRBJ2-5; the match to TRBD2 covers 7 bases. Trimming cost V 1 base and J 4 bases; bases outside gene matches: 9. Germline V gene lookup returns CDR1 SGHVS and CDR2 FQNEAQ. The CDR3 loop spans 16 amino acids. This CDR3 is CASSLGTWGGGETQYF. CDR3 nucleotides: TGTGCCAGCAGCTTAGGCACATGGGGCGGGGGAGAGACCCAGTACTTC.

Only a few counts were recorded for this clonotype. The chain couples TRBV20-1 to TRBJ2-5, with TRBD1 matching over 8 bases. Germline-derived CDR1 and CDR2 are DFQATT and SNEGSKA (reference sequence). The trim removed 5 bases at V and 5 bases at J, leaving 4 bases unmatched. This CDR3 region has 12 residues. CDR3 nucleotides: TGCAGTGCTGCAGGGGGCGGGGAGACCCAGTACTTC. Translation: CSAAGGGETQYF.

This clonotype showed up just a few times. V is TRBV5-4 and J is TRBJ2-5; 15 bases fit TRBD2. The CDR3 totals 15 residues. V trimming: 4 bases; J trimming: 5 bases; junction bases outside the gene matches: 3. Germline CDR1 reads SGHNT; CDR2 reads YYREEE (reference sequence). In DNA form, the CDR3 reads TGTGCCAGCAGCGTCGGGACTAGCGGGAGGGAGACCCAGTACTTC. It yields the protein CASSVGTSGRETQYF. Complete variable domain (other parts from reference TRBV5-4 and TRBJ2-5): ETGVTQSPTHLIKTRGQQVTLRCSSQSGHNTVSWYQQALGQGPQFIFQYYREEENGRGNFPPRFSGLQFPNYSSELNVNALELDDSALYLCASSVGTSGRETQYFGPGTRLLVL.

The chain has TRBV4-1 and TRBJ2-7; 10 nucleotides agree with TRBD1. The CDR3 covers 17 residues. The J segment lost 2 bases and the V segment lost 2 bases, leaving 9 bases of the junction unmatched. The germline V gene encodes CDR1 MGHRA and CDR2 YSYEKL. The CDR3 DNA is TGCGCCAGCAGCCAAAGATTGGGACAGGGGCGAGCCTACGAGCAGTACTTC. It specifies CASSQRLGQGRAYEQYF.

The chain couples TRBV20-1 to TRBJ2-1, with 12 nucleotides matching TRBD2. V trimming: 2 bases; J trimming: 9 bases; junction bases outside the gene matches: 5. The germline V gene has CDR1 DFQATT and CDR2 SNEGSKA (reference sequence). The CDR3 has 14 residues. The CDR3 loop reads CSARPSGRATEQFF. The CDR3 DNA is TGCAGTGCTAGACCTAGCGGGAGGGCCACTGAGCAGTTCTTC.

This clonotype showed up just a few times. CDR3 bases: TGTGCCAGCAGCAAAGAGGGGGGGCCTGTATATTCACCCCTCCACTTT. The encoded protein is CASSKEGGPVYSPLHF. The chain joins TRBV21-1 to TRBJ1-6; TRBD1, the D gene given by the table, was not confirmed from the DNA. TRBV21-1 is labeled a pseudogene. The CDR3 consists of 16 residues.

This clonotype was counted a few times. This chain links TRBV4-3 with TRBJ2-1, with 14 nucleotides matching TRBD2. Per the germline V gene, CDR1 is LGHNA and CDR2 is YSLEER. Trimming cost V 2 bases and J 8 bases; bases outside gene matches: 8. The length of the CDR3 is 17 residues. CDR3 DNA sequence: TGCGCCAGCAGCCAAAGAGTCCCGGGACTAGCGGGAGATGAGCAGTTCTTC. Its protein is CASSQRVPGLAGDEQFF.

This chain links TRBV19 with TRBJ2-2; TRBD1 might be the D (6 bases). Germline lookup yields CDR1 LNHDA and CDR2 SQIVND (reference sequence). V gave up 0 bases and J gave up 3 bases, with 8 bases separating them. The CDR3 spans 15 residues. The CDR3 loop is CASSIEGGYTGELFF. CDR3 bases: TGTGCCAGTAGTATAGAAGGGGGATACACCGGGGAGCTGTTTTTT.